This T cell receptor beta chain was sequenced for a study of T cells in Graves' hyperthyroidism and ophthalmopathy. General study points: Among thyroid clonotypes expanded above 0.001, most also appeared in blood.

Uncontrolled infection, other autoimmune disease, pregnancy or lactation barred patients from enrollment. CDR1 is DFQATT and CDR2 is SNEGSKA in the germline V gene (reference sequence). V lost 1 base to trimming and J lost 3 bases, with 18 bases between them. The CDR3 runs 16 residues. Amplified TCR beta CDR3 regions came from RNA transcripts. HTBI primers were employed in a first-round RT-PCR of the TCR CDR3. In TCRdb, the multiplex PCR reads were re-called with MiXCR into one record per CDR3 protein. The table lists about 350,000 distinct CDR3 sequences, about 15% of them singletons. This clonotype was seen more than once but under ten times. Its antigen remains unknown.

The rearrangement joins TRBV20-1 to TRBJ1-2, with unresolved D. Sequenced material: blood. This clonotype originated in a woman younger than 45 with Graves' hyperthyroidism. CDR3 sequence (DNA): TGCAGTGCTAGAGTGCGAATTGCTTTCCCTTACTATGGCTACACCTTC. Translating gives CSARVRIAFPYYGYTF.